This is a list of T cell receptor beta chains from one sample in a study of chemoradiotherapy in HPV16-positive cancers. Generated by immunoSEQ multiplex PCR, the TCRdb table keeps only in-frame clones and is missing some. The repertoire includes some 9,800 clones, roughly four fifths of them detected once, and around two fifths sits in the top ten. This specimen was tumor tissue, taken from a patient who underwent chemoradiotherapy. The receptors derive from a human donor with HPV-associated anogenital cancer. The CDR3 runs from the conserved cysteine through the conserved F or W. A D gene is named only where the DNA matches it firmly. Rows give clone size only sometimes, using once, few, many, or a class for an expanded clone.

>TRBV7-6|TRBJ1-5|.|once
TGTGCCAGCAGCTTAACAAGCAGTAGTCAGCCCCAGCATTTT
CASSLTSSSQPQHF
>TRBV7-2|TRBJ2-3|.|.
TGTGCCAGCAGCTTAAGGGGACGGAGCACAGATACGCAGTATTTT
CASSLRGRSTDTQYF
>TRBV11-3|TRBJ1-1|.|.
TGTGCCAGCAGCTTAGGGAGAATGAACACTGAAGCTTTCTTT
CASSLGRMNTEAFF
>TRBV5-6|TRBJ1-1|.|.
TGTGCCAGCAGCTTTCGGGGGCGAATGAACACTGAAGCTTTCTTT
CASSFRGRMNTEAFF
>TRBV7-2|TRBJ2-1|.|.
TGTGCCAGCAGCTTGCTGCGGGCGATCTACAATGAGCAGTTCTTC
CASSLLRAIYNEQFF
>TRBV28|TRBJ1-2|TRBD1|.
TGTGCCAGCAGTCCGGGACAGACACTTAACTATGGCTACACCTTC
CASSPGQTLNYGYTF
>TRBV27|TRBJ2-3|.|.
TGTGCCAGCAGTCGGGGAGAATACACAGATACGCAGTATTTT
CASSRGEYTDTQYF
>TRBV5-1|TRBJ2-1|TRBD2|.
TGCGCCAGCAGCTTGGCCGACACTAGCGGGGGGGGGAATGAGCAGTTCTTC
CASSLADTSGGGNEQFF
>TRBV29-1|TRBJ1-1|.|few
TGCAGCGTTGACACTGAAGCTTTCTTT
CSVDTEAFF
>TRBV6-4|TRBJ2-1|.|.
TGTGCCAGCAGTAAAGAGCAGGGCAATGAGCAGTTCTTC
CASSKEQGNEQFF
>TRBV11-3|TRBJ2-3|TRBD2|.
TGTGCCAGCAGCTTAGGGGGACTAGCGCCTGGAACAGATACGCAGTATTTT
CASSLGGLAPGTDTQYF
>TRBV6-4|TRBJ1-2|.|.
TGTGCCAGCAGTGACTCGAGGGCCCCTTACCTCTATGGCTACACCTTC
CASSDSRAPYLYGYTF
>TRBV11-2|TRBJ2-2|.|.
TGTGCCAGCAGCTACAGGGCCTCCGGGGAGCTGTTTTTT
CASSYRASGELFF
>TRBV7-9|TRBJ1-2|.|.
TGTGCCAGCAGCTCCACTCGATCGGATCGGAAAGGCTACACCTTC
CASSSTRSDRKGYTF
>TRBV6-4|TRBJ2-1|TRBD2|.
TGTGCCAGCAGTGAAACCGGGACTAGCGGATACAATGAGCAGTTCTTC
CASSETGTSGYNEQFF
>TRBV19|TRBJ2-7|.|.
TGTGCCAGTAGCCCACGGGGAGACCTGGACGAGCAGTACTTC
CASSPRGDLDEQYF
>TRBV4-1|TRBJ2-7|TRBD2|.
TGCGCCAGCAGCCTCCTTCCTACGGGAGGCGTCTCCTACGAGCAGTACTTC
CASSLLPTGGVSYEQYF
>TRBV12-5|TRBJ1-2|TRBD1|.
TGTGCTAGTGGTGCCGGGACAGGATACTATGGCTACACCTTC
CASGAGTGYYGYTF
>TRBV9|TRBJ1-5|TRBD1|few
TGTGCCAGCAGCGTAGGGGACAGGGGTTTGGGTCAGCCCCAGCATTTT
CASSVGDRGLGQPQHF
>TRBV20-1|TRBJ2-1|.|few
TGCAGTGGTAATAGCGGAAATGAGCAGTTCTTC
CSGNSGNEQFF
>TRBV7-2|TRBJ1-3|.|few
TGTGCCAGCAGCTCCACGCACGCTGGAAACACCATATATTTT
CASSSTHAGNTIYF
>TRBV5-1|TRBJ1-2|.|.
TGCGCCAGCAGGGACAGCGATCTCGATGGCTACACCTTC
CASRDSDLDGYTF
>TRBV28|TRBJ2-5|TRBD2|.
TGTGCCAGCAGTCCCCCGGGACTAGCGGTCAGGAAAGAAGAGACCCAGTACTTC
CASSPPGLAVRKEETQYF
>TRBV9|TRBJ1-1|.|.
TGTGCCAGCAGCGCAGGACAGTTTAGTGAAGCTTTCTTT
CASSAGQFSEAFF
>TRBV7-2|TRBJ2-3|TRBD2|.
TGTGCCAGCAGCTTTAGCGGGAGGGGCACAGATACGCAGTATTTT
CASSFSGRGTDTQYF
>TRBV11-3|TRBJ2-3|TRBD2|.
TGTGCCAGCAGCTTAGATTCAGCGGGGGGGTCCACAGATACGCAGTATTTT
CASSLDSAGGSTDTQYF
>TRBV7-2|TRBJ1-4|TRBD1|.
TGTGCCAGCAGCTTAGCTTCGAACAGGGGTGAAAAACTGTTTTTT
CASSLASNRGEKLFF
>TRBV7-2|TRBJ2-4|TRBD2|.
TGTGCCAGCAGCTTTTCTAGCGGACTAGCCAAAAACATTCAGTACTTC
CASSFSSGLAKNIQYF
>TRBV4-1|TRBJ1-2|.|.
TGCGCCAGCTCTAGCCGAATCAGTGGCTACACCTTC
CASSSRISGYTF
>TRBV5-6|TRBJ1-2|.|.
TGTGCCAGCAGCTTTTCCGGGCCTGGCTACACCTTC
CASSFSGPGYTF
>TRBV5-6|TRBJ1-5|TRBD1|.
TGTGCCAGCAGCTTCTACAGGGGAAATCAGCCCCAGCATTTT
CASSFYRGNQPQHF
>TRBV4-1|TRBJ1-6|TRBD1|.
TGCGCCAGCAGCCAAGAAGGAACAGGGGCGGGCAATTCACCCCTCCACTTT
CASSQEGTGAGNSPLHF
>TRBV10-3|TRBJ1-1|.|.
TGTGCCATCAGTGAGTCGAGAGGGAGGGCTTTCTTT
CAISESRGRAFF
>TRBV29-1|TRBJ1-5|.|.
TGCAGCGTTGATAGAGGGGAGGGACAGCCCCAGCATTTT
CSVDRGEGQPQHF